The 4 T cell receptor beta chains presented below share a single source sample, sequenced in a study of blood T cell repertoires in COVID-19. Assay: immunoSEQ multiplex PCR; the TCRdb copy retains only in-frame clones and omits some. The sample gives roughly 400,000 clones, roughly nine tenths of which show up once; 1% to 1.3% is in the top ten. The sequencing input was PBMCs or T cells enriched from blood (not recorded which). The receptors derive from a man aged 25 to 40 who had recovered from COVID-19.

The gene calls are TRBV19 and TRBJ2-1; 11 positions agree with TRBD2. Germline loops: CDR1 LNHDA, CDR2 SQIVND (reference sequence). V lost 5 bases and J lost 2; bases outside the gene matches: 5. The CDR3 is made up of 16 amino acids. For the CDR3, the DNA is TGTGCCAGTAGTGGGGGGACTAGCGGAGCCTACAATGAGCAGTTCTTC. Its protein product is CASSGGTSGAYNEQFF.

The chain employs TRBV9 and TRBJ2-7; D is possibly TRBD2 (6 bases). V was pared by 3 bases and J by 0 bases, with 16 bases between. The CDR3 runs 16 residues. The germline CDR1 and CDR2 sequences are SGDLS and YYNGEE. The CDR3 DNA follows: TGTGCCAGCAGCGACAACGACGCGACTAGCTCCTACGAGCAGTACTTC. Its translation: CASSDNDATSSYEQYF.

This chain connects TRBV28 to TRBJ2-3; 7 bases map to TRBD2. CDR1 and CDR2 from the germline V gene are MDHEN and SYDVKM. Unmatched junction bases numbered 0, after V lost 5 bases and J lost 1 base. This CDR3 region has 13 residues. The CDR3 region is CASSTSGTDTQYF. The CDR3 nucleotides read TGTGCCAGCAGTACTAGCGGCACAGATACGCAGTATTTT. The variable domain in full, completed from reference TRBV28 and TRBJ2-3, reads DVKVTQSSRYLVKRTGEKVFLECVQDMDHENMFWYRQDPGLGLRLIYFSYDVKMKEKGDIPEGYSVSREKKERFSLILESASTNQTSMYLCASSTSGTDTQYFGPGTRLTVL.

CDR3 amino acids: CASSLDSTYNEQFF. CDR3 sequence (DNA): TGCGCCAGCAGCTTGGACAGCACCTACAATGAGCAGTTCTTC. The chain combines TRBV5-1 with TRBJ2-1; D ambiguous. CDR1 SGHRS and CDR2 YFSETQ come from the germline V gene. The CDR3 runs to 14 residues. Trimming took 0 bases from V and 2 from J, leaving 6 bases between them.